Given below is one T cell receptor (beta chain) in context. Trimming took off 0 bases at V and 3 bases at J, with 15 bases between the two ends. The CDR3 covers 17 residues. In germline, CDR1 is LGHDT, CDR2 YNNKEL (reference sequence). The source of the sample is a study of T-cell memory formation after mild COVID-19. MiXCR, applied by TCRdb to the 5' RACE reads, yields one record per CDR3 protein. The data hold roughly 410,000 distinct CDR3 sequences, with less than 25% observed a single time. The sequenced sample was PBMCs or a T cell subset sorted from them (not recorded which). V and J are TRBV3-1 and TRBJ2-1, with TRBD2 as a possible D gene (6 bases). The sequence derives from an adult woman who had mild COVID-19 (a few samples of this study predate the infection). Cell type and time point are not known. DNA for the CDR3: TGTGCCAGCAGCCAAGATTTGCGGGGAGACAGCTACAATGAGCAGTTCTTC. It yields the protein CASSQDLRGDSYNEQFF.